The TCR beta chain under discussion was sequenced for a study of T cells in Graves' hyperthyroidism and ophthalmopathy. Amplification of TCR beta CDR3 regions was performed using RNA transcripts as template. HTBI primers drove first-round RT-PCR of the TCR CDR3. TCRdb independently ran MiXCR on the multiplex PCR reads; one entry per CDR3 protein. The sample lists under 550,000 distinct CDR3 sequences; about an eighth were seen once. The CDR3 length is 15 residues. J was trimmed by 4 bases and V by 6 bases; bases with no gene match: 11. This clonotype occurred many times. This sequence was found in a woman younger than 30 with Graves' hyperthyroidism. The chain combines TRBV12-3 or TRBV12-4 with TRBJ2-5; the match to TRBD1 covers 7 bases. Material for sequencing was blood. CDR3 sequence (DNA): TGTGCCAGCAGCCCCCCCCCGACAGGGCTAGAGACCCAGTACTTC. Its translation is CASSPPPTGLETQYF.